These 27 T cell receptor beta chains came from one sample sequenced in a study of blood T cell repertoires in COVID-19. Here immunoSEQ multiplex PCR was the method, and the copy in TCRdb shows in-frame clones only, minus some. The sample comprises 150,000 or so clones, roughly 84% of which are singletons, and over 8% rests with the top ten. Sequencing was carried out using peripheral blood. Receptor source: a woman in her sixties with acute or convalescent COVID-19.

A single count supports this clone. The CDR3 here is CASSLLDADTQYF. The CDR3 DNA reads as TGTGCCAGCAGCTTGCTAGATGCAGATACGCAGTATTTT. V gene TRBV7-9 combines with J gene TRBJ2-3, with no clear D. Trimming removed 3 bases at V and 4 bases at J, with 8 bases between. Germline V lookup: CDR1 SEHNR, CDR2 FQNEAQ (reference sequence). The CDR3 totals 13 residues.

The CDR3 bases are TGTGCCAGCTCACTCAACAACCAAGAGACCCAGTACTTC. It yields the protein CASSLNNQETQYF. The rearrangement joins TRBV18 to TRBJ2-5; D not certain. Trimming shortened V by 4 bases and J by 0 bases, and 6 bases separated the two germline ends. The CDR3 length is 13 residues. The germline CDR1 and CDR2 sequences are KGHSH and LQKENI.

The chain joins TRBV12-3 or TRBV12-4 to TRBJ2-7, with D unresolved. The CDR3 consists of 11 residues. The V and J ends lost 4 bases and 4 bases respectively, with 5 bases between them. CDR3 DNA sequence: TGTGCCAGCAGTTCCCAATACGAGCAGTACTTC. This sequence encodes CASSSQYEQYF.

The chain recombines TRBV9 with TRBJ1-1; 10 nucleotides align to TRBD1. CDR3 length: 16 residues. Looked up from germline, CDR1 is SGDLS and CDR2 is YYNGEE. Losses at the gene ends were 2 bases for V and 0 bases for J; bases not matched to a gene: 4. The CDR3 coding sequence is TGTGCCAGCAGCGTCGGGACAGGGGCGATGAACACTGAAGCTTTCTTT. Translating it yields CASSVGTGAMNTEAFF. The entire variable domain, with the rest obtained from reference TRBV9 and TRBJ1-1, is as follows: DSGVTQTPKHLITATGQRVTLRCSPRSGDLSVYWYQQSLDQGLQFLIQYYNGEERAKGNILERFSAQQFPDLHSELNLSSLELGDSALYFCASSVGTGAMNTEAFFGQGTRLTVV.

The CDR3 DNA reads TGTGCCAGAAGCGGGGGGGGCAGGGCCGGCAATCAGCCCCAGCATTTT. This translates into CARSGGGRAGNQPQHF. The V gene is TRBV7-5, the J gene TRBJ1-5. TRBV7-5 is deemed a pseudogene. The CDR3 runs 16 residues.

This chain's CDR3 is CATSDYRQGSGYTF. CDR3 nucleotides: TGTGCCACCAGTGATTATCGACAGGGGAGCGGCTACACCTTC. The chain has TRBV24-1 and TRBJ1-2, with TRBD1 identical over 8 bases. This CDR3 comprises 14 residues. J gave up 8 bases and V 2 bases, and 6 bases lay outside the gene matches. The germline V gene encodes CDR1 KGHDR and CDR2 SFDVKD.

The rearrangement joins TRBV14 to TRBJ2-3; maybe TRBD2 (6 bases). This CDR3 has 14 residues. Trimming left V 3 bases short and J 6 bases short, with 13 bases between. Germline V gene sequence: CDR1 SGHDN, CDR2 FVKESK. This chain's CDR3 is CASSQDWGVDTQYF. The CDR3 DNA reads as TGTGCCAGCAGCCAGGATTGGGGGGTGGATACGCAGTATTTT.

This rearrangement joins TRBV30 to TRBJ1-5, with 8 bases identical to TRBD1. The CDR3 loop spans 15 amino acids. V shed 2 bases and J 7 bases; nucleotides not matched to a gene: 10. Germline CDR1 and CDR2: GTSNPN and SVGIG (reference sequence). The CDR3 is CAWSRLQGARQPQHF. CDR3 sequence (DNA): TGTGCCTGGAGTCGACTCCAGGGGGCAAGACAGCCCCAGCATTTT.

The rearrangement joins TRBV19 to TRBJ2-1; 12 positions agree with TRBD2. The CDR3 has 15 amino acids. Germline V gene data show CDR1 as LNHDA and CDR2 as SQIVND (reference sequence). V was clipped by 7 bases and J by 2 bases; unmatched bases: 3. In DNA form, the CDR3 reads TGTGCCAGTAAGACTAGCGGGGGAGCCTACAATGAGCAGTTCTTC. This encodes CASKTSGGAYNEQFF.

The CDR3 bases are TGTGCCAGCAGCGGTGGGACAGGGGGATCCTACGAGCAGTACTTC. As protein: CASSGGTGGSYEQYF. V gene TRBV7-9 combines with J gene TRBJ2-7, with 11 bases lining up with TRBD1. V gave up 5 bases and J gave up 1 base; unmatched junction bases: 4. Germline values: CDR1 SEHNR, CDR2 FQNEAQ (reference sequence). The CDR3 has 15 amino acids. Full variable domain (remainder filled in from reference TRBV7-9 and TRBJ2-7): DTGVSQNPRHKITKRGQNVTFRCDPISEHNRLYWYRQTLGQGPEFLTYFQNEAQLEKSRLLSDRFSAERPKGSFSTLEIQRTEQGDSAMYLCASSGGTGGSYEQYFGPGTRLTVT.

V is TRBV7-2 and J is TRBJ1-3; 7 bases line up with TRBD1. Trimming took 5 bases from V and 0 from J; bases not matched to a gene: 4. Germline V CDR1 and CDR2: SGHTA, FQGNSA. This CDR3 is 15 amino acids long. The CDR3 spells CASSRDRVSGNTIYF. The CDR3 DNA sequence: TGTGCCAGCAGCCGGGACAGAGTCTCTGGAAACACCATATATTTT.

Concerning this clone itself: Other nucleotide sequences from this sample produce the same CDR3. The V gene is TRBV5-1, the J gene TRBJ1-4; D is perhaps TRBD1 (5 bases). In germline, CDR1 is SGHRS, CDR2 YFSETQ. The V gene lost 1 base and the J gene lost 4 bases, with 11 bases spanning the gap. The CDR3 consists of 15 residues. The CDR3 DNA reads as TGCGCCAGCAGCTTGTTTTCGGGGGATAATGAAAAACTGTTTTTT. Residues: CASSLFSGDNEKLFF.

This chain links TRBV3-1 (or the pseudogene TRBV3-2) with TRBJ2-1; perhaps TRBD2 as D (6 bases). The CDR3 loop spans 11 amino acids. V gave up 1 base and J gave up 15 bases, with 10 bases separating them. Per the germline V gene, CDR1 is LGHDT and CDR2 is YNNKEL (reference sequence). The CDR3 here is CASSQGREAFF. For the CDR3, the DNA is TGTGCCAGCAGCCAAGGGAGGGAGGCGTTCTTC.

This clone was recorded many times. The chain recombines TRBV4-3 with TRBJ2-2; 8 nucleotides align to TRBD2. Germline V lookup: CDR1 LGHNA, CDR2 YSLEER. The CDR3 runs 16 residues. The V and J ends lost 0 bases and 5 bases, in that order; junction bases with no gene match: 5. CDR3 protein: CASSQELAAGTGELFF. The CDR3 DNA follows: TGCGCCAGCAGCCAAGAACTAGCGGCGGGTACCGGGGAGCTGTTTTTT.

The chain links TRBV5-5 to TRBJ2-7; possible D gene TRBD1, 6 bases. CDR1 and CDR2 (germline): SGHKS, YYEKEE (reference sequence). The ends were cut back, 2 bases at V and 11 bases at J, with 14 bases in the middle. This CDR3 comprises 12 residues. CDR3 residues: CASSFNRELEYF. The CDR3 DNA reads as TGTGCCAGCAGCTTCAACAGGGAGCTTGAGTACTTC.

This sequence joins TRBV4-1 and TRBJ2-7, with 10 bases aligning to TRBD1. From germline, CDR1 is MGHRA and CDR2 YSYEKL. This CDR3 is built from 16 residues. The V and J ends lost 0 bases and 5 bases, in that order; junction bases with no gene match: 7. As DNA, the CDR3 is TGCGCCAGCAGCCAAGATATAGGGACAGGGGAGCACGAGCAGTACTTC. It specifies CASSQDIGTGEHEQYF.

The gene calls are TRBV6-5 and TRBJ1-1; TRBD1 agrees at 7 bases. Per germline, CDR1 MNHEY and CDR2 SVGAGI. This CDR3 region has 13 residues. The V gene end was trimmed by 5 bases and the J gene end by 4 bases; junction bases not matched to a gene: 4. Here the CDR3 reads CASSRQGSTEAFF. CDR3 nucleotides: TGTGCCAGCAGTAGACAGGGCTCCACTGAAGCTTTCTTT.

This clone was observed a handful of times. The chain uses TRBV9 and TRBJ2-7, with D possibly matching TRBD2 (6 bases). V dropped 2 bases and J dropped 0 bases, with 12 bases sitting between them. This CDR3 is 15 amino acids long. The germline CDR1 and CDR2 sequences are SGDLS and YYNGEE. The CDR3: CASSVNSGSSYEQYF. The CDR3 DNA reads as TGTGCCAGCAGCGTCAACTCCGGGAGCTCCTACGAGCAGTACTTC.

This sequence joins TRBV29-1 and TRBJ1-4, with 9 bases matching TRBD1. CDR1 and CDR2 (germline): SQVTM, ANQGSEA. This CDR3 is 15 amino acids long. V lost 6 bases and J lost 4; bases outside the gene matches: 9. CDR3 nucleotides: TGCAGCGTCCGGGGACAGGGTCCATATAATGAAAAACTGTTTTTT. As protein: CSVRGQGPYNEKLFF.

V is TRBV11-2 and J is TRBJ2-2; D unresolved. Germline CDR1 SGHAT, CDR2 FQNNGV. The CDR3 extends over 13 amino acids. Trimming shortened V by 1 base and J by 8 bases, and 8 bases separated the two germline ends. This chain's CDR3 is CASSLVIPGELFF. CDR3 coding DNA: TGTGCCAGCAGCTTAGTTATTCCTGGGGAGCTGTTTTTT.

CDR3 sequence: CASSLGQGASTIYF. CDR3 bases: TGTGCCAGCAGCTTGGGGCAGGGGGCGTCCACCATATATTTT. The V and J genes are TRBV5-8 and TRBJ1-3, with 8 bases identical to TRBD1. Germline V gene lookup returns CDR1 SGHTS and CDR2 YDEGEE. V shed 0 bases, J shed 9 bases, and the junction held 5 bases outside the gene matches. The CDR3 contains 14 residues.

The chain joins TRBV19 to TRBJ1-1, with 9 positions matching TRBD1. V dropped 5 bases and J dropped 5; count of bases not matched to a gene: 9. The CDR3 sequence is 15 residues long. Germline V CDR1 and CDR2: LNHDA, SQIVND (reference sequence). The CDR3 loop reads CASSARTGVGTEAFF. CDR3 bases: TGTGCCAGTAGTGCCCGGACAGGGGTCGGGACTGAAGCTTTCTTT. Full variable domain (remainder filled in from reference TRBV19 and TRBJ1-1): DGGITQSPKYLFRKEGQNVTLSCEQNLNHDAMYWYRQDPGQGLRLIYYSQIVNDFQKGDIAEGYSVSREKKESFPLTVTSAQKNPTAFYLCASSARTGVGTEAFFGQGTRLTVV.

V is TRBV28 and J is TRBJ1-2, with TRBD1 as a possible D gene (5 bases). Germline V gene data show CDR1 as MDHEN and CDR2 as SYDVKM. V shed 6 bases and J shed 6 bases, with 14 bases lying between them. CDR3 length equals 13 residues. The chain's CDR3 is CASRTGGRNGYTF. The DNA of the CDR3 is TGTGCCAGCAGGACGGGGGGACGGAATGGCTACACCTTC.

CDR3 DNA sequence: TGTGCCATCAGTAACCCTAGGGATACGCAGTATTTT. Translating gives CAISNPRDTQYF. The V and J genes are TRBV10-3 and TRBJ2-3; D unresolved. Per the germline V gene, CDR1 is ENHRY and CDR2 is SYGVKD. The CDR3 runs 12 residues. Trimming took 5 bases from V and 6 from J, leaving 9 bases between them.

The CDR3 region is CATRPGQDTGELFF. The CDR3 nucleotides read TGTGCCACCAGGCCGGGACAGGACACCGGGGAGCTGTTTTTT. The V gene is TRBV24-1, the J gene TRBJ2-2, with 8 nucleotides matching TRBD1. V dropped 7 bases and J dropped 3; count of bases not matched to a gene: 3. The CDR3 has 14 amino acids. CDR1 and CDR2 from the germline V gene are KGHDR and SFDVKD.

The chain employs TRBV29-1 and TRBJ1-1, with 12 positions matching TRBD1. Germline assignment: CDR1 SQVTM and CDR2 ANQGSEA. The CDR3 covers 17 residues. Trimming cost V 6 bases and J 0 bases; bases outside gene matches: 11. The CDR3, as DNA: TGCAGCGTGAAACGATCGGGACAGGGGGCATTGAACACTGAAGCTTTCTTT. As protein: CSVKRSGQGALNTEAFF. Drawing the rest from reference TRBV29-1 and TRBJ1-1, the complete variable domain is SAVISQKPSRDICQRGTSLTIQCQVDSQVTMMFWYRQQPGQSLTLIATANQGSEATYESGFVIDKFPISRPNLTFSTLTVSNMSPEDSSIYLCSVKRSGQGALNTEAFFGQGTRLTVV.

The CDR3 protein is CASSWGGGKNYGYTF. The CDR3 region has the DNA TGCGCCAGCAGCTGGGGTGGGGGGAAGAACTATGGCTACACCTTC. V gene TRBV5-1 combines with J gene TRBJ1-2; tentatively, D is TRBD1 (5 bases). V was trimmed by 3 bases and J by 2 bases, leaving 14 bases between them. The V gene's germline CDR1 is SGHRS and CDR2 YFSETQ. The CDR3 extends over 15 amino acids.